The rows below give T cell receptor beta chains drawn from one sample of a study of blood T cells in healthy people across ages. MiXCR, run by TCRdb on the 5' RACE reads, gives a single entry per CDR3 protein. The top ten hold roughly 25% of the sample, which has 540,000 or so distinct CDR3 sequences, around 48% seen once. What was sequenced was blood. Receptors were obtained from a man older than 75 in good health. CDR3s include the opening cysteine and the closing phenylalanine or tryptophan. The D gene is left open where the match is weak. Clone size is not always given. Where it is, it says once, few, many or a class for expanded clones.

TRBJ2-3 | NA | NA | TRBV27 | CASWAGGFTSTDTQYF | TGTGCCAGCTGGGCCGGAGGGTTTACTAGCACAGATACGCAGTATTTT
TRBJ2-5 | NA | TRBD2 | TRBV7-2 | CASSLAAWRGQETQYF | TGTGCCAGCAGCTTAGCGGCATGGCGGGGGCAAGAGACCCAGTACTTC
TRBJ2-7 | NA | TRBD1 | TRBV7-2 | CASSAGTDFYEQYF | TGTGCCAGCAGCGCCGGGACAGACTTCTACGAGCAGTACTTC
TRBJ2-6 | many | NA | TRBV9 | CASSVNSGANVLTF | TGTGCCAGCAGCGTTAACTCTGGGGCCAACGTCCTGACTTTC
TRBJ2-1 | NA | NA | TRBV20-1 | CSASPTASVYEQFF | TGCAGTGCTAGTCCCACGGCTAGCGTCTATGAGCAGTTCTTC
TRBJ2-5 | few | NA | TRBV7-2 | CASSWYRDSQETQYF | TGTGCCAGCAGCTGGTACCGGGACTCACAAGAGACCCAGTACTTC
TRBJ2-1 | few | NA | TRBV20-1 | CSALEPGSGHNEQFF | TGCAGTGCTCTAGAACCCGGGAGTGGACACAATGAGCAGTTCTTC
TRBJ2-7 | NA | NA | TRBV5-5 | CASSLAGSGALYEQYF | TGTGCCAGCAGCTTGGCCGGTAGCGGAGCTCTCTACGAGCAGTACTTC
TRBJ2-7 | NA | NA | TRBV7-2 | CASSEGWAYEQYF | TGTGCCAGCAGCGAGGGGTGGGCCTACGAGCAGTACTTC
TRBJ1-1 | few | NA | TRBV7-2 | CASSLGQGSTEAFF | TGTGCCAGCAGCTTAGGTCAGGGGTCCACTGAAGCTTTCTTT
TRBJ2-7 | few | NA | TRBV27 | CASPPDFSYEQYF | TGTGCCAGCCCCCCGGACTTTTCCTACGAGCAGTACTTC
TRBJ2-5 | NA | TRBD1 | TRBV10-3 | CAISGTDGETQYF | TGTGCCATCAGCGGGACAGATGGGGAGACCCAGTACTTC
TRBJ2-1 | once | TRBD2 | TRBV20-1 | CSARVTSGANEQFF | TGCAGTGCTAGAGTGACTAGCGGAGCTAATGAGCAGTTCTTC
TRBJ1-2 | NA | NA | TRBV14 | CASSGGAVGGYTF | TGTGCCAGCTCGGGAGGCGCGGTGGGTGGCTACACCTTC
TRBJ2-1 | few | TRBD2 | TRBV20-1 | CSDTTRTSGNNEQFF | TGCAGTGACACCACGCGGACTAGCGGAAACAATGAGCAGTTCTTC
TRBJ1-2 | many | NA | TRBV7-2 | CASSPGTLVHTF | TGTGCCAGCAGCCCAGGGACGTTGGTGCACACCTTC
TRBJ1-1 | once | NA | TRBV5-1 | CASSLEAHQNTEAFF | TGCGCCAGCAGCTTGGAGGCCCACCAGAACACTGAAGCTTTCTTT
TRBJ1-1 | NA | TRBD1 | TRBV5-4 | CASSFGTGRTMNTEAFF | TGTGCCAGCAGCTTCGGGACAGGGAGAACCATGAACACTGAAGCTTTCTTT
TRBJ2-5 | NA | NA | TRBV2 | CASTYQETQYF | TGTGCCAGCACCTACCAAGAGACCCAGTACTTC
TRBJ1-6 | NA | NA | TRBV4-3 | CASSPYQGQGSPLHF | TGCGCCAGCAGCCCCTATCAGGGGCAGGGTTCACCCCTCCACTTT
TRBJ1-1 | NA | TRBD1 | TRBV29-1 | CSVGQGADTEAFF | TGCAGCGTGGGACAGGGGGCGGACACTGAAGCTTTCTTT
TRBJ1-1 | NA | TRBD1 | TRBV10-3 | CAIRGDRVVDTEAFF | TGTGCCATCAGGGGGGACAGGGTCGTAGACACTGAAGCTTTCTTT
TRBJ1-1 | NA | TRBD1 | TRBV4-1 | CASSQAVSGQVSMNTEAFF | TGCGCCAGCAGCCAAGCGGTCTCGGGACAGGTCTCCATGAACACTGAAGCTTTCTTT
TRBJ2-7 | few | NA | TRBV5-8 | CASSSRGWEQYF | TGTGCCAGCAGCTCCCGGGGGTGGGAGCAGTACTTC